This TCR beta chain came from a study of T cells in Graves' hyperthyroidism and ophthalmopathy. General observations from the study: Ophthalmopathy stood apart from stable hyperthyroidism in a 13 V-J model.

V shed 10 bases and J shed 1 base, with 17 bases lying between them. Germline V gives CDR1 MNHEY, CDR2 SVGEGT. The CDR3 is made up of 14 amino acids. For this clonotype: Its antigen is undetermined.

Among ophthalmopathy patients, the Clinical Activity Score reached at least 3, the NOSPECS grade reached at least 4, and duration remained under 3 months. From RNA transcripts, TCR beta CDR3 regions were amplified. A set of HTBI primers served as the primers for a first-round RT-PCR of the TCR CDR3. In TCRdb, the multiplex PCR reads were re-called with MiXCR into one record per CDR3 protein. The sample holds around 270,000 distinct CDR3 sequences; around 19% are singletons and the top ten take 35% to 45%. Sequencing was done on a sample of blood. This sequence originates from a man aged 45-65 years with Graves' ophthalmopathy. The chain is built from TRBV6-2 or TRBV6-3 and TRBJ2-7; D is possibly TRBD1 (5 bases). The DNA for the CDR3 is TGTGCCACCAACCCACTGGGGCTTTCCTACGAGCAGTACTTC. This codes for CATNPLGLSYEQYF.